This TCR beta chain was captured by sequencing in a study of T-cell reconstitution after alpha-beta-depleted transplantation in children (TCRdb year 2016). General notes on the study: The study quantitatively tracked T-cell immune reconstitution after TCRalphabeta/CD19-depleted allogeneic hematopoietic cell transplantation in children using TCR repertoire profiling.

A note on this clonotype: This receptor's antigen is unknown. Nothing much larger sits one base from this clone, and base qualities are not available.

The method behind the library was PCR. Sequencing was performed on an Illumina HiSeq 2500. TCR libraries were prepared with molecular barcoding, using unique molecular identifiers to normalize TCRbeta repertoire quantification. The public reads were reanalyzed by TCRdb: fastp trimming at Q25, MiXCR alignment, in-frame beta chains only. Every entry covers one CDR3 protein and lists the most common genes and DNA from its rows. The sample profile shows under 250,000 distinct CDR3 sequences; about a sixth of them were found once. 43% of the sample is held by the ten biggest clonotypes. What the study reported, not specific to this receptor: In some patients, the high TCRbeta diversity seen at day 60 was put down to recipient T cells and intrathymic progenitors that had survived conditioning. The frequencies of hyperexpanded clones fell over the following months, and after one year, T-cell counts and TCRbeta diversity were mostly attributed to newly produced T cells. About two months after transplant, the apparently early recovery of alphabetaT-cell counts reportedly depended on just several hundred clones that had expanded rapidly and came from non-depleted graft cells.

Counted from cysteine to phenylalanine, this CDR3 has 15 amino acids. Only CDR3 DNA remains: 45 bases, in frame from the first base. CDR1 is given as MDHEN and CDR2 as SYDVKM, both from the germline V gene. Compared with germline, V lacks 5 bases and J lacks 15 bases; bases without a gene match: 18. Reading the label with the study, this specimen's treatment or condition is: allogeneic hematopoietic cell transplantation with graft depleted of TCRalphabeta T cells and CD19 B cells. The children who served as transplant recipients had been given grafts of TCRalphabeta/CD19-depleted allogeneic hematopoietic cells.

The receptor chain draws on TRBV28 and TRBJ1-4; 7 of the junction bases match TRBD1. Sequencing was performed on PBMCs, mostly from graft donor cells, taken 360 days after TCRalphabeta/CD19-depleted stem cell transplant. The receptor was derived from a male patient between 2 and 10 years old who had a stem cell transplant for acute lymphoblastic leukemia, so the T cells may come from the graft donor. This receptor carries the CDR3 CASSLGGRDSPMMFF. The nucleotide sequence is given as TGTGCCAGCAGTCTAGGGGGAAGGGACAGTCCTATGATGTTTTTT.